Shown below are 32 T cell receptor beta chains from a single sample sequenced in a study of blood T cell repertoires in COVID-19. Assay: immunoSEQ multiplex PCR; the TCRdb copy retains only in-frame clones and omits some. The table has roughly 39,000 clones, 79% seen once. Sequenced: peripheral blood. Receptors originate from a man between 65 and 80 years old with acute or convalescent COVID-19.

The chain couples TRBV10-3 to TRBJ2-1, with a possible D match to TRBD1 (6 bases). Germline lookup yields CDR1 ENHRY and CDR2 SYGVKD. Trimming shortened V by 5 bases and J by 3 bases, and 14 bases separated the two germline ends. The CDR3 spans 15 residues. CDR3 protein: CAISTQLQGYNEQFF. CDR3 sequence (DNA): TGTGCCATCAGTACACAACTACAGGGCTACAATGAGCAGTTCTTC.

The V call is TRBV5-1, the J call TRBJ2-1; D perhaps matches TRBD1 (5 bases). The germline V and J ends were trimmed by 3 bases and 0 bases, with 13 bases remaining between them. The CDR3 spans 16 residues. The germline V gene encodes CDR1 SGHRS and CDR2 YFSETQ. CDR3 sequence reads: CASSSVGQSSYNEQFF. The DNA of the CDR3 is TGCGCCAGCAGCTCAGTGGGGCAGTCCTCCTACAATGAGCAGTTCTTC.

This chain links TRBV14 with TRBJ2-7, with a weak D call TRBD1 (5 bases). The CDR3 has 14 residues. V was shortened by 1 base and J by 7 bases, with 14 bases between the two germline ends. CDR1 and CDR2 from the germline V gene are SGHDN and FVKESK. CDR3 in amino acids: CASSQAQGTSEQYF. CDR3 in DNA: TGTGCCAGCAGCCAAGCGCAGGGAACGAGTGAGCAGTACTTC.

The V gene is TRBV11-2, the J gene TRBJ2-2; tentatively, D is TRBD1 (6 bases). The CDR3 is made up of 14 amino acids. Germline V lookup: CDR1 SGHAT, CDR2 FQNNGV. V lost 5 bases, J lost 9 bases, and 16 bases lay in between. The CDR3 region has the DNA TGTGCCAGCAGCCCGGACAGAACGATTAGGGAGCTGTTTTTT. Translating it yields CASSPDRTIRELFF.

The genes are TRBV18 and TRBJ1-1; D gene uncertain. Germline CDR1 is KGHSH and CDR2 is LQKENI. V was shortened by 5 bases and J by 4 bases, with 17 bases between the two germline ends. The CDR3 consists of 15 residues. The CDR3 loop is CASSSAGYGGTEAFF. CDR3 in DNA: TGTGCCAGCTCATCAGCGGGATACGGAGGCACTGAAGCTTTCTTT.

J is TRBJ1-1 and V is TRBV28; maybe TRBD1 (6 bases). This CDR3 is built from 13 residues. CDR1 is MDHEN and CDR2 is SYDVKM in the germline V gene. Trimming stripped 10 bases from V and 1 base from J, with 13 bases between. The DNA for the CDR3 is TGTGCCACCAAGGGGGGGCGGAACACTGAAGCTTTCTTT. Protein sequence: CATKGGRNTEAFF.

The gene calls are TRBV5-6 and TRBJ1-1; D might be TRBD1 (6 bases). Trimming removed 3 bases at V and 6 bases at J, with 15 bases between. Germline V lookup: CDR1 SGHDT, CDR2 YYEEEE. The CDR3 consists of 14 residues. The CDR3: CASSWGMGGPEAFF. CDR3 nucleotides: TGTGCCAGCAGCTGGGGGATGGGGGGGCCTGAAGCTTTCTTT. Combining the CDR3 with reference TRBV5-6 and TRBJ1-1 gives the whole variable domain DAGVTQSPTHLIKTRGQQVTLRCSPKSGHDTVSWYQQALGQGPQFIFQYYEEEERQRGNFPDRFSGHQFPNYSSELNVNALLLGDSALYLCASSWGMGGPEAFFGQGTRLTVV.

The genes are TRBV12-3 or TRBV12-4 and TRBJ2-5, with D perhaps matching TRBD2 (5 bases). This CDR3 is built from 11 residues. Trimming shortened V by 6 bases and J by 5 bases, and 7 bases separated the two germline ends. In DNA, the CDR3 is TGTGCCAGCAGAGAGGGCGAGACCCAGTACTTC. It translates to CASREGETQYF.

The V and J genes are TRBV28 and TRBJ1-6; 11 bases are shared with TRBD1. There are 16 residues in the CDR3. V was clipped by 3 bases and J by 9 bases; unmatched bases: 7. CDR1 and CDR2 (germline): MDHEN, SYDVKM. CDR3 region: CASSFLGGQGGSPLHF. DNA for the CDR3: TGTGCCAGCAGTTTCTTAGGGGGACAGGGGGGTTCACCCCTCCACTTT. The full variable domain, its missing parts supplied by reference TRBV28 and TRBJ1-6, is DVKVTQSSRYLVKRTGEKVFLECVQDMDHENMFWYRQDPGLGLRLIYFSYDVKMKEKGDIPEGYSVSREKKERFSLILESASTNQTSMYLCASSFLGGQGGSPLHFGNGTRLTVT.

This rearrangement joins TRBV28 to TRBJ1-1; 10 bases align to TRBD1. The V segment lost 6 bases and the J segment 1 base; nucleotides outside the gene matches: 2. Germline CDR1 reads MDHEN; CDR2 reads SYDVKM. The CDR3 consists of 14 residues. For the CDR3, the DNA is TGTGCCAGCAGCTGGACAGGGGGGAACACTGAAGCTTTCTTT. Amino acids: CASSWTGGNTEAFF.

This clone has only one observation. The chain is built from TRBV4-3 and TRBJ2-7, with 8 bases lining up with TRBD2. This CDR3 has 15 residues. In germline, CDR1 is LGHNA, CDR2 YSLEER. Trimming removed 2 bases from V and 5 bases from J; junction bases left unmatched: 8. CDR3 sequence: CASSQLPGGRDEQYF. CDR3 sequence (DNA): TGCGCCAGCAGCCAATTGCCGGGAGGGAGGGACGAGCAGTACTTC.

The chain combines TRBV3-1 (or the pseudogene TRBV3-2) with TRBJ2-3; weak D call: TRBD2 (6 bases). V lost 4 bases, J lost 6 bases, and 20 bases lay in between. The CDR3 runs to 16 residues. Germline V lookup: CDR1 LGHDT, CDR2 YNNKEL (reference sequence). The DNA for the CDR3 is TGTGCCAGCAGCCCAAGGAGGCTAGCGAGGAGGGATACGCAGTATTTT. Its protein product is CASSPRRLARRDTQYF.

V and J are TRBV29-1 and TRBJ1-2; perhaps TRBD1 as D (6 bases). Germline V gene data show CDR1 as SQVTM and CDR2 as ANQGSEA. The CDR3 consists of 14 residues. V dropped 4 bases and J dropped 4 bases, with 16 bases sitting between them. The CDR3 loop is CSVVPAKGVYGYTF. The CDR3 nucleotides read TGCAGCGTTGTGCCAGCCAAGGGGGTCTATGGCTACACCTTC.

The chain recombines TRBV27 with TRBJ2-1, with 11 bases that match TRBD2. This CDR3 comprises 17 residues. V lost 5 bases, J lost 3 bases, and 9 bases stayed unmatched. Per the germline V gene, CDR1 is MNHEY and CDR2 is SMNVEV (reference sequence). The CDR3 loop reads CASSEGSGRDIYNEQFF. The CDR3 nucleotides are TGTGCCAGCAGTGAGGGTAGCGGGAGGGACATCTACAATGAGCAGTTCTTC.

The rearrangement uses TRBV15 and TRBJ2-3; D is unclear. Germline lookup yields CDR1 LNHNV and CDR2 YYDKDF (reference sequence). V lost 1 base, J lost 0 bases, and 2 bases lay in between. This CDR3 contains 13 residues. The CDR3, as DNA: TGTGCCACCAGCAGAGCTAGCACAGATACGCAGTATTTT. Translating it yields CATSRASTDTQYF.

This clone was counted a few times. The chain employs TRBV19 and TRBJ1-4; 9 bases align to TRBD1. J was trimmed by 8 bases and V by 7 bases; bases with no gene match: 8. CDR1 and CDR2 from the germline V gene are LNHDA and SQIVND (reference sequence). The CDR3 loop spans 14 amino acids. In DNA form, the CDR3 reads TGTGCCAGTACCAGGGACAGGGCCCGAGAAAAACTGTTTTTT. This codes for CASTRDRAREKLFF.

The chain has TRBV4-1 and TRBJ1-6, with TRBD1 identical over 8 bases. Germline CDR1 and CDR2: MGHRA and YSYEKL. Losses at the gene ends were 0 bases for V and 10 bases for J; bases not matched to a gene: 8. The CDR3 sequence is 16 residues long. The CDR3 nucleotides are TGCGCCAGCAGCCAAGAGGGCAGGGGGCTGGGATCACCCCTCCACTTT. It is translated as CASSQEGRGLGSPLHF.

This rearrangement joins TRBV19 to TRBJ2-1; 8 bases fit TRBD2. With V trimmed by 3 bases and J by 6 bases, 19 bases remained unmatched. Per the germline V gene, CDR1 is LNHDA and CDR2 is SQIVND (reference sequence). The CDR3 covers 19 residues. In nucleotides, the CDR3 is TGTGCCAGTAGTATTTCCAAACGGTCCGGGAGGGCCTCCCGCAATGAGCAGTTCTTC. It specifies CASSISKRSGRASRNEQFF.

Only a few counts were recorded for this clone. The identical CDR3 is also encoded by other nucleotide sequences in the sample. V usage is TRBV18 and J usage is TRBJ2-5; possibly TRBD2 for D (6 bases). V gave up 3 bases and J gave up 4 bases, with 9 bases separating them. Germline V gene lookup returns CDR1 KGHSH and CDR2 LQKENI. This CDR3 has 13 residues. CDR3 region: CASSPPAGETQYF. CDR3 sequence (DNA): TGTGCCAGCTCACCTCCAGCGGGAGAGACCCAGTACTTC. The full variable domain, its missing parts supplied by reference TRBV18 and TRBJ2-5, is NAGVMQNPRHLVRRRGQEARLRCSPMKGHSHVYWYRQLPEEGLKFMVYLQKENIIDESGMPKERFSAEFPKEGPSILRIQQVVRGDSAAYFCASSPPAGETQYFGPGTRLLVL.

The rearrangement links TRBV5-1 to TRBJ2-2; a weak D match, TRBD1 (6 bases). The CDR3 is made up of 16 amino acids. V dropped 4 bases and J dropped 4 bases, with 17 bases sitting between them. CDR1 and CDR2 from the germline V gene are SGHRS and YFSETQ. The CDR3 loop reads CASSPAGVVSTGELFF. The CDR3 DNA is TGCGCCAGCAGCCCCGCAGGGGTTGTGAGCACCGGGGAGCTGTTTTTT.

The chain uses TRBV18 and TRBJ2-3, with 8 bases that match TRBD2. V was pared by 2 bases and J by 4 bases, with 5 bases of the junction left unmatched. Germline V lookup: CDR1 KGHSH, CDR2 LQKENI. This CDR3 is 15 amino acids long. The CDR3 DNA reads TGTGCCAGCTCACCAAGGAGCGGGAGTGCAGATACGCAGTATTTT. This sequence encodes CASSPRSGSADTQYF.

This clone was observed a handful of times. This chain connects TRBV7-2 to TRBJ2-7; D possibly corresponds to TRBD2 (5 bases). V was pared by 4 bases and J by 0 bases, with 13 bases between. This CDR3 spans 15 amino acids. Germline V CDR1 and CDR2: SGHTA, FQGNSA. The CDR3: CASSSGWRTSYEQYF. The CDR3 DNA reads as TGTGCCAGCAGCTCGGGGTGGCGCACCTCCTACGAGCAGTACTTC.

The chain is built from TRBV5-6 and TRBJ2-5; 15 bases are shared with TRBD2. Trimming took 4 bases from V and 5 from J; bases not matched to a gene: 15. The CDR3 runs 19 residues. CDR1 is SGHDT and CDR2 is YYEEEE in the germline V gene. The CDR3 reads CASSTRARTSGRGRETQYF. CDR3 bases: TGTGCCAGCAGCACACGTGCCCGGACTAGCGGGAGGGGAAGGGAGACCCAGTACTTC.

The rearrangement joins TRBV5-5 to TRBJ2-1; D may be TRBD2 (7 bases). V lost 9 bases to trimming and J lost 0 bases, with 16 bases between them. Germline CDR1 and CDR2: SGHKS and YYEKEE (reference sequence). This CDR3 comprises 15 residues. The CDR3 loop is CATHWGGPSYNEQFF. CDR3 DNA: TGTGCCACCCACTGGGGGGGCCCCTCCTACAATGAGCAGTTCTTC. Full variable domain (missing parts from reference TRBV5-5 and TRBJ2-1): DAGVTQSPTHLIKTRGQQVTLRCSPISGHKSVSWYQQVLGQGPQFIFQYYEKEERGRGNFPDRFSARQFPNYSSELNVNALLLGDSALYLCATHWGGPSYNEQFFGPGTRLTVL.

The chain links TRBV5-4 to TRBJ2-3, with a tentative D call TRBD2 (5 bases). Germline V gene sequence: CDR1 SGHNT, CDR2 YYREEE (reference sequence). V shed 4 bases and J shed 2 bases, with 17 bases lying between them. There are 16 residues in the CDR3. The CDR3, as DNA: TGTGCCAGCAGCCTTGGGAGTGGTCTCTTCACAGATACGCAGTATTTT. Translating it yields CASSLGSGLFTDTQYF.

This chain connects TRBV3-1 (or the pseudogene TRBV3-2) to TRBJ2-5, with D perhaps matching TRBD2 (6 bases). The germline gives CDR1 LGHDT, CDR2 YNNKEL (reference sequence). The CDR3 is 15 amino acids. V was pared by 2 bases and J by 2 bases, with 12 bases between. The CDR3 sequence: CASSQLGLAQETQYF. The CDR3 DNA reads TGTGCCAGCAGCCAACTGGGACTGGCGCAAGAGACCCAGTACTTC.

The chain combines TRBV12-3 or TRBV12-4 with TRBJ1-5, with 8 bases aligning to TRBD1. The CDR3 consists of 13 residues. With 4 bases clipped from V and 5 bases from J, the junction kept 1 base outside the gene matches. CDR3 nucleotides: TGTGCCAGCAGTTCGGACAGGGATCAGCCCCAGCATTTT. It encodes CASSSDRDQPQHF.

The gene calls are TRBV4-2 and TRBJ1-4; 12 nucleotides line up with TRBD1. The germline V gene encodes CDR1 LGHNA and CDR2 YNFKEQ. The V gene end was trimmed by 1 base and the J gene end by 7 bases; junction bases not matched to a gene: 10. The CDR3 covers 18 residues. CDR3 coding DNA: TGTGCCAGCAGCCAAGGAGCCGGGACAGGGGGCGGGACTGAAAAACTGTTTTTT. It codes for CASSQGAGTGGGTEKLFF.

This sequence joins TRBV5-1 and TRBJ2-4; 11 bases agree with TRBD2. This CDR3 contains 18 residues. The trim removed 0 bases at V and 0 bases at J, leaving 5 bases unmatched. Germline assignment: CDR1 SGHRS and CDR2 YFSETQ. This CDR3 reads CASSLEGLAGLAKNIQYF. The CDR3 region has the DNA TGCGCCAGCAGCTTGGAAGGACTAGCGGGCCTAGCCAAAAACATTCAGTACTTC.

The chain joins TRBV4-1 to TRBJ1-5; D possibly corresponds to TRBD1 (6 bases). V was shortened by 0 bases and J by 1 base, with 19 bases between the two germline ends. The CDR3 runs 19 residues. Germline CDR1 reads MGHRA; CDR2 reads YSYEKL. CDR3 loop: CASSQDRAGAEGSNQPQHF. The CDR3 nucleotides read TGCGCCAGCAGCCAAGATAGGGCAGGGGCTGAGGGAAGCAATCAGCCCCAGCATTTT.

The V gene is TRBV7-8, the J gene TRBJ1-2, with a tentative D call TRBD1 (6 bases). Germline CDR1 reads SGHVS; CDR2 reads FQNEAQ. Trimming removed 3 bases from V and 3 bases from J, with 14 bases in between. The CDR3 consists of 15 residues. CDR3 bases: TGTGCCAGCAGCTTCCGGCGGGGGCTTGACTATGGCTACACCTTC. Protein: CASSFRRGLDYGYTF.

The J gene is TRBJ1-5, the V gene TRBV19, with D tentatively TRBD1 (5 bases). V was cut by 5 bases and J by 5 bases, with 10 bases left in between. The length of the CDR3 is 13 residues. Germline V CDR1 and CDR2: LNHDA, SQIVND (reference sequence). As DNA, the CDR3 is TGTGCCAGTAGTTCAGGGCCCTATCAGCCCCAGCATTTT. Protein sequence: CASSSGPYQPQHF.